This TCR beta chain comes out of a study of blood T cell repertoires in COVID-19. V was clipped by 4 bases and J by 1 base, with 10 bases between them. The CDR3 has 15 residues. Germline V lookup: CDR1 SGHVS, CDR2 FQNEAQ. Each participant's cohort was designated according to participant-reported clinical history. Sequencing was performed with immunoSEQ multiplex PCR; in TCRdb, only in-frame clones are kept and a portion is missing. The table shows about 180,000 clones, with approximately 84% occurring only once. The TCR was taken from a woman aged 40 to 55 with acute COVID-19. The chain uses TRBV7-8 and TRBJ1-4; D uncertain. The sequenced sample was PBMCs or T cells enriched from blood (not recorded which). CDR3 region: CASSSGRRTNEKLFF. The CDR3 DNA sequence: TGTGCCAGCAGCTCCGGGAGGAGAACTAATGAAAAACTGTTTTTT.